The 6 T cell receptor beta chains presented below share a single source sample, sequenced in a study of blood T cell repertoires in COVID-19. Profiling relied on immunoSEQ multiplex PCR, and the TCRdb table lists in-frame clones only, not all of them. The sample comprises 93,000 or so clones, roughly 90% of which are singletons, and 3.5% rests with the top ten. The material sequenced was peripheral blood. Every receptor here comes from a woman between 55 and 75 years old with acute or convalescent COVID-19.

The chain links TRBV28 to TRBJ2-3; maybe TRBD2 (5 bases). Trimming cost V 5 bases and J 3 bases, with 15 bases left between them. Germline CDR1 MDHEN, CDR2 SYDVKM. The CDR3 runs 15 residues. In DNA form, the CDR3 reads TGTGCCAGCAGTGTCCCGGGGTTGGGAACAGATACGCAGTATTTT. Protein product: CASSVPGLGTDTQYF.

This clone was seen once. The chain employs TRBV5-1 and TRBJ1-4; TRBD1 matches at 8 bases. Trimming took 4 bases from V and 10 from J; bases not matched to a gene: 3. CDR1 is SGHRS and CDR2 is YFSETQ in the germline V gene. CDR3 length: 12 amino acids. The CDR3 region has the DNA TGCGCCAGCAGCCTCGACAGGGGAAAACTGTTTTTT. The encoded protein is CASSLDRGKLFF.

The gene calls are TRBV2 and TRBJ2-5, with 8 bases that match TRBD1. CDR1 is SNHLY, CDR2 FYNNEI, per germline. Trimming removed 4 bases from V and 1 base from J; junction bases left unmatched: 2. This CDR3 has 14 amino acids. CDR3 sequence: CASSADRAQETQYF. As DNA, the CDR3 is TGTGCCAGCAGTGCGGACAGGGCCCAAGAGACCCAGTACTTC.

The chain is built from TRBV6-5 and TRBJ1-1, with D possibly TRBD1 on 5 matching bases. Looked up from germline, CDR1 is MNHEY and CDR2 is SVGAGI. The V gene lost 7 bases and the J gene lost 4 bases, with 13 bases spanning the gap. The CDR3 is made up of 13 amino acids. This CDR3 reads CASNLGEFTEAFF. CDR3 coding DNA: TGTGCCAGCAATCTAGGGGAATTCACTGAAGCTTTCTTT.

V gene TRBV2 combines with J gene TRBJ2-2; 12 bases match TRBD2. The CDR3 is made up of 18 amino acids. V dropped 4 bases and J dropped 0; count of bases not matched to a gene: 6. CDR1 SNHLY and CDR2 FYNNEI come from the germline V gene. CDR3 bases: TGTGCCAGCAGTGCATCTTGGACTAGCGGGACGAACACCGGGGAGCTGTTTTTT. It specifies CASSASWTSGTNTGELFF.

Remarks on this clone: At one boundary the junction diverges from the germline segment, which might be a read error. CDR3 residues: CASRLAGGQETQYF. In DNA, the CDR3 is TGTGCCAGCAGATTAGCGGGAGGGCAAGAGACCCAGTACTTC. The J gene is TRBJ2-5, the V gene TRBV7-2; 11 bases match TRBD2. CDR3 length: 14 amino acids. In germline, CDR1 is SGHTA, CDR2 FQGNSA. Drawing the rest from reference TRBV7-2 and TRBJ2-5, the complete variable domain is GAGVSQSPSNKVTEKGKDVELRCDPISGHTALYWYRQSLGQGLEFLIYFQGNSAPDKSGLPSDRFSAERTGGSVSTLTIQRTQQEDSAVYLCASRLAGGQETQYFGPGTRLLVL.